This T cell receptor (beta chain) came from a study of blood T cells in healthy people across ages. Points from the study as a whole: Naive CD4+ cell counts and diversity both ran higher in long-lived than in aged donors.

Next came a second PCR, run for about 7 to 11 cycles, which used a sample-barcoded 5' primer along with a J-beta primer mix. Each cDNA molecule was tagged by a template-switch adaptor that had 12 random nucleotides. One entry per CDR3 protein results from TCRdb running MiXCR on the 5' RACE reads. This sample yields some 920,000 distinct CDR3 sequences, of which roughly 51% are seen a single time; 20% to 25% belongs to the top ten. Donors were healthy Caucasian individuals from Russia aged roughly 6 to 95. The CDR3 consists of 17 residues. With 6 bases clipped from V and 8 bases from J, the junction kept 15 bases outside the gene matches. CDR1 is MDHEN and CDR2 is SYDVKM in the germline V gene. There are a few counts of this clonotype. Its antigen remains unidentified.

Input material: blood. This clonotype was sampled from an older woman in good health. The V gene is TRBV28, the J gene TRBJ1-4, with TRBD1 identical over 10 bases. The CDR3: CASRAKGQGRKYEKLFF. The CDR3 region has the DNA TGTGCCAGCAGAGCCAAGGGACAGGGGAGAAAATACGAAAAACTGTTTTTT.